Listed below are T cell receptor beta chains from one sample, sequenced in a study of beta chain features in type 1 diabetes. Sequencing used immunoSEQ multiplex PCR; TCRdb keeps in-frame clones, though not all of them. The table shows 600,000 to 700,000 clones, with 9.5% to 15% occurring only once. Material: naive CD4+ T cells from blood. The receptors come from a man under 40 with type 1 diabetes. Both conserved end residues are part of each CDR3. The D gene is left open where the match is weak. The listing skips clone size in some rows; elsewhere it reads once, few, many or a size class.

NA	TRBJ2-1	NA	TRBV7-9	CASSLIWQGYNEQFF	TGTGCCAGCAGCTTAATATGGCAGGGTTACAATGAGCAGTTCTTC
NA	TRBJ2-5	NA	TRBV30	CAWSVGGARGETQYF	TGTGCCTGGAGTGTAGGGGGGGCTCGAGGGGAGACCCAGTACTTC
NA	TRBJ1-2	few	TRBV28	CASSRTDGYTF	TGTGCCAGCAGCCGGACAGATGGCTACACCTTC
TRBD1	TRBJ2-7	NA	TRBV9	CASSVGSGQATYEQYF	TGTGCCAGCAGCGTAGGTTCTGGACAGGCAACCTACGAGCAGTACTTC
TRBD1	TRBJ2-3	few	TRBV5-6	CASSWDRAGRNTQYF	TGTGCCAGCAGCTGGGACAGGGCGGGCAGGAATACGCAGTATTTT
TRBD1	TRBJ2-7	NA	TRBV7-9	CASSFTGGEQYF	TGTGCCAGCAGCTTCACAGGGGGCGAGCAGTACTTC
TRBD1	TRBJ2-7	NA	TRBV14	CASSLLGQGSYEQYF	TGTGCCAGCAGCCTTCTGGGACAGGGATCATACGAGCAGTACTTC
NA	TRBJ1-2	NA	TRBV7-2	CASSLDIGAYGYTF	TGTGCCAGCAGCTTAGACATCGGGGCCTATGGCTACACCTTC
NA	TRBJ2-3	NA	TRBV25-1	CASSVETATDTQYF	TGTGCCAGCAGTGTGGAGACAGCCACAGATACGCAGTATTTT
NA	TRBJ2-3	NA	TRBV4-3	CASSHLGGADRSTGTDTQYF	TGCGCCAGCAGCCACCTCGGGGGGGCGGACAGGTCCACGGGCACAGATACGCAGTATTTT
TRBD1	TRBJ2-1	few	TRBV10-3	CAISTDRGVEQFF	TGTGCCATCAGTACTGACAGGGGAGTAGAGCAGTTCTTC
TRBD1	TRBJ2-3	few	TRBV25-1	CASSVSGTGLTDTQYF	TGTGCCAGCAGTGTATCAGGGACAGGCCTCACAGATACGCAGTATTTT
NA	TRBJ1-3	NA	TRBV29-1	CSAERGISGNTIYF	TGCAGCGCCGAGCGCGGTATTTCTGGAAACACCATATATTTT
NA	TRBJ2-7	NA	TRBV29-1	CSVGTVSYEQYF	TGCAGCGTTGGAACAGTCTCCTACGAGCAGTACTTC
NA	TRBJ2-3	few	TRBV28	CASRPTGTDTQYF	TGTGCCAGCAGACCGACAGGCACAGATACGCAGTATTTT
NA	TRBJ1-4	NA	TRBV5-4	CASSLYSGEKLFF	TGTGCCAGCAGCTTGTATTCCGGGGAAAAACTGTTTTTT
TRBD1	TRBJ2-6	many	TRBV15	CATSRAGGAGANVLTF	TGTGCCACCAGCAGGGCAGGGGGCGCTGGGGCCAACGTCCTGACTTTC
NA	TRBJ1-2	NA	TRBV7-8	CASSSREATSPRTF	TGTGCCAGCAGCTCCAGGGAGGCAACCAGCCCAAGGACCTTC
NA	TRBJ2-5	few	TRBV11-2	CASSLVGGPETQYF	TGTGCCAGCAGCTTAGTTGGGGGTCCAGAGACCCAGTACTTC
NA	TRBJ1-6	NA	TRBV16	CASSQGNREGSPLHF	TGTGCCAGCAGCCAAGGGAACAGGGAGGGCTCACCCCTCCACTTT
NA	TRBJ1-2	NA	TRBV19	CASSRANSINYGYTF	TGTGCCAGTAGTAGAGCGAACAGCATCAACTATGGCTACACCTTC
NA	TRBJ1-2	NA	TRBV2	CASSELRATSGYTF	TGTGCCAGCAGTGAATTACGGGCCACGTCAGGCTACACCTTC
NA	TRBJ1-5	few	TRBV28	CASRQDRGFQPQHF	TGTGCCAGCAGACAGGACCGAGGCTTTCAGCCCCAGCATTTT
TRBD1	TRBJ1-2	NA	TRBV11-2	CASSLVQGANYGYTF	TGTGCCAGCAGCTTAGTTCAGGGGGCGAACTATGGCTACACCTTC
TRBD1	TRBJ2-7	few	TRBV6-5	CASRRTGDSPPEQYF	TGTGCCAGCAGACGTACAGGGGATTCACCCCCGGAGCAGTACTTC
NA	TRBJ1-2	few	TRBV7-8	CASSLFLNYGYTF	TGTGCCAGCAGCTTATTTCTCAACTATGGCTACACCTTC
NA	TRBJ1-2	many	TRBV10-3	CAISEDGNYGYTF	TGTGCCATCAGTGAGGACGGTAACTATGGCTACACCTTC